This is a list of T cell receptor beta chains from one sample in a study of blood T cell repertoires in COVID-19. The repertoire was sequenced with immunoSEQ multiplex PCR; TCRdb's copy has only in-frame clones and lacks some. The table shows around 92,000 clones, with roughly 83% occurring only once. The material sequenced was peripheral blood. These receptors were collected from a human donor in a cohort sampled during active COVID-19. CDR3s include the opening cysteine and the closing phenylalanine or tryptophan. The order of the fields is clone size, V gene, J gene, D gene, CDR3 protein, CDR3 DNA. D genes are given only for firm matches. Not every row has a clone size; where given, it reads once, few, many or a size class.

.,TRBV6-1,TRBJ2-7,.,CASSDRGYEQYF,TGTGCCAGCAGTGACAGGGGCTACGAGCAGTACTTC
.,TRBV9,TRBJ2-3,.,CASSVAPRTDTQYF,TGTGCCAGCAGCGTCGCGCCACGCACAGATACGCAGTATTTT
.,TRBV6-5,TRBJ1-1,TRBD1,CASSLTGTSEAFF,TGTGCCAGCAGTTTGACAGGGACGAGTGAAGCTTTCTTT
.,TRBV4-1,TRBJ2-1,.,CASSQEDSSSYNEQFF,TGCGCCAGCAGCCAAGAGGACTCCAGCTCCTACAATGAGCAGTTCTTC
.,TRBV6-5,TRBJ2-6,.,CASSYRSGANVLTF,TGTGCCAGCAGTTATCGCTCTGGGGCCAACGTCCTGACTTTC
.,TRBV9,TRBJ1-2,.,CASSSEGGHTNYGYTF,TGTGCCAGCAGCTCAGAAGGGGGACACACTAACTATGGCTACACCTTC
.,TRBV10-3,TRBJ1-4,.,CASAGAANEKLFF,TGTGCCAGCGCCGGAGCGGCTAATGAAAAACTGTTTTTT
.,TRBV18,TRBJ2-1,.,CASSPGALFRDEQFF,TGTGCCAGCTCACCTGGAGCGCTCTTTCGGGATGAGCAGTTCTTC
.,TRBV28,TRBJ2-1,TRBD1,CASSLTGGSYNEQFF,TGTGCCAGCAGTTTAACAGGGGGGTCCTACAATGAGCAGTTCTTC
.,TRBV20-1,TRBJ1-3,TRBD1,CSARDRVFNTIYF,TGCAGTGCTCGTGACAGGGTGTTCAACACCATATATTTT
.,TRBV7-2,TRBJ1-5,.,CASSLEAAGAGQPQHF,TGTGCCAGCAGCTTAGAGGCGGCGGGCGCGGGCCAGCCCCAGCATTTT
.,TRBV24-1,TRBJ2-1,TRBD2,CATSDFRGRAGSYNEQFF,TGTGCCACCAGTGATTTTCGCGGGAGGGCCGGTTCCTACAATGAGCAGTTCTTC
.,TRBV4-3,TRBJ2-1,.,CASSQDLTSNEQFF,TGCGCCAGCAGCCAAGATCTAACTAGCAATGAGCAGTTCTTC
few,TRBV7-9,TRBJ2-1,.,CASSSVQRQEQFF,TGTGCCAGCAGCTCTGTTCAGCGGCAGGAGCAGTTCTTC
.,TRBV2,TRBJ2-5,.,CASSDRASPETQYF,TGTGCCAGCAGTGACAGGGCTTCCCCCGAGACCCAGTACTTC
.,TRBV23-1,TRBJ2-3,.,CASSQSSPACPDTQYF,TGCGCCAGCAGTCAATCGAGCCCCGCGTGCCCGGATACGCAGTATTTT
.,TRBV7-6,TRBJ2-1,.,CASSLHGSEQFF,TGTGCCAGCAGCTTACACGGGAGTGAGCAGTTCTTC
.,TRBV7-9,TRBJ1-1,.,CASSQRLGTEAFF,TGTGCCAGCAGCCAACGACTGGGCACTGAAGCTTTCTTT
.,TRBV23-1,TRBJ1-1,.,CASSPCRQAFAEAFF,TGCGCCAGCAGTCCTTGCCGCCAGGCGTTCGCTGAAGCTTTCTTT
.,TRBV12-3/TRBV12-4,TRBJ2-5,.,CASSFRRDETQYF,TGTGCCAGCAGTTTCCGCAGGGATGAGACCCAGTACTTC
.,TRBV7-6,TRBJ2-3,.,CASSLEPSSYTDTQYF,TGTGCCAGCAGCTTAGAGCCTAGCAGTTACACAGATACGCAGTATTTT
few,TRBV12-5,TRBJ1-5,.,CASGLVVGSVVAMPQHF,TGTGCTAGTGGTTTGGTAGTTGGTAGCGTGGTTGCGATGCCCCAGCATTTT
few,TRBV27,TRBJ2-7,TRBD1,CASSSGTGVNYEQYF,TGTGCCAGCAGCTCCGGGACAGGGGTTAACTACGAGCAGTACTTC
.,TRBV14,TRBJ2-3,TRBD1,CASSLGQGAGGTQYF,TGTGCCAGCAGCCTGGGGCAGGGGGCAGGAGGTACGCAGTATTTT
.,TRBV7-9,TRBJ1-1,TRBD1,CASSAQTGVTEAFF,TGTGCCAGCAGCGCCCAGACAGGGGTTACTGAAGCTTTCTTT
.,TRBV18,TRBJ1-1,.,CASSPEAENTEAFF,TGTGCCAGCTCACCAGAGGCGGAGAACACTGAAGCTTTCTTT